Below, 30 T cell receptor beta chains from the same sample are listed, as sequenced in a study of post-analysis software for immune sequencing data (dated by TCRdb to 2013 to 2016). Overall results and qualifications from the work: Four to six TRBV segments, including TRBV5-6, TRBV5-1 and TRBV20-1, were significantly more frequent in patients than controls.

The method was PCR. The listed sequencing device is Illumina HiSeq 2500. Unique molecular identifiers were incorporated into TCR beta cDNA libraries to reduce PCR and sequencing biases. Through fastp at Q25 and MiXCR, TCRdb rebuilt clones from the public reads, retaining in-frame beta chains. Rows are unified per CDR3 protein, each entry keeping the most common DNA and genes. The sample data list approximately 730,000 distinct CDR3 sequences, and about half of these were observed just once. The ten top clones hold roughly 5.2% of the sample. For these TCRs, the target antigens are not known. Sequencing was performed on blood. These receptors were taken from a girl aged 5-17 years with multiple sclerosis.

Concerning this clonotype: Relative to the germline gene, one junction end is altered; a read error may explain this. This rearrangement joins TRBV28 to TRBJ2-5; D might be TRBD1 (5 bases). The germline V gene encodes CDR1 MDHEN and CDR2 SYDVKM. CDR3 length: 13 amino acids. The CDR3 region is CACSPGATLTPYF. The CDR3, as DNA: TGTGCCTGCAGTCCTGGGGCGACATTAACGCCGTACTTC. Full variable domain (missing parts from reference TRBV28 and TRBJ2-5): DVKVTQSSRYLVKRTGEKVFLECVQDMDHENMFWYRQDPGLGLRLIYFSYDVKMKEKGDIPEGYSVSREKKERFSLILESASTNQTSMYLCACSPGATLTPYFGPGTRLLVL.

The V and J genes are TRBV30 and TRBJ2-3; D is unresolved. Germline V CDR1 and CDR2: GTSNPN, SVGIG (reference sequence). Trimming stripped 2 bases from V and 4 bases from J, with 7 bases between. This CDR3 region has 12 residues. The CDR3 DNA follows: TGTGCCTGGAGTTTCCTATCAGATACGCAGTATTTT. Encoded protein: CAWSFLSDTQYF.

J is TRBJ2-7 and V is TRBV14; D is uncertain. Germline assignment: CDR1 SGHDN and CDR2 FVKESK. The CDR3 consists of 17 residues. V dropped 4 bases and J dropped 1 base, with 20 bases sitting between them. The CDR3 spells CASSPQVVATQSYEQYF. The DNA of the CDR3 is TGTGCCAGCAGCCCTCAGGTGGTGGCCACACAGTCCTACGAGCAGTACTTC.

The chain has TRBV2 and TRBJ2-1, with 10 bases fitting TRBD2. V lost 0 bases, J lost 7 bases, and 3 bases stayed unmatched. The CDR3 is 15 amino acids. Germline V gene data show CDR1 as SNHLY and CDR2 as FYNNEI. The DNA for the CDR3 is TGTGCCAGCAGTGAAGCAGCGGGAGGGGGGAATGAGCAGTTCTTC. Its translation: CASSEAAGGGNEQFF.

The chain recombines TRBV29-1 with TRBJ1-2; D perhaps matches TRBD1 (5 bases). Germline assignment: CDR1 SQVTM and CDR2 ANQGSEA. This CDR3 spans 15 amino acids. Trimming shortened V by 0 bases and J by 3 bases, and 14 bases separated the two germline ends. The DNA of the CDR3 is TGCAGCGTTGAAGATGTGACTTTGGGGGACTATGGCTACACCTTC. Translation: CSVEDVTLGDYGYTF.

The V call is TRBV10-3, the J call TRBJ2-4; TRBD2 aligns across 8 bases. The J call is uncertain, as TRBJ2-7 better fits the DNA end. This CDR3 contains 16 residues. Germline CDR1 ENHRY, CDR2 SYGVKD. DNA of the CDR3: TGTGCCATCAGTGAGCGGGGCTTAAGCGGGAGACGCGAGCAGTACTTC. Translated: CAISERGLSGRREQYF.

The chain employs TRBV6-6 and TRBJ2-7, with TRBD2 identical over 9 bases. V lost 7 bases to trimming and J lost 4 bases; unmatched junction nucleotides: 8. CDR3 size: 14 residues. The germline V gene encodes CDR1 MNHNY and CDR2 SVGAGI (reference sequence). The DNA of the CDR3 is TGTGCCAGCACCAGGAGTAGCGGGAGTTACGAGCAGTACTTC. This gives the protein CASTRSSGSYEQYF.

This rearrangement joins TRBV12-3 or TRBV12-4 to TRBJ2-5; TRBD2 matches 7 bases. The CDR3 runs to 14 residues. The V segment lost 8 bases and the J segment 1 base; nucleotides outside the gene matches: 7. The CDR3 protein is CASGAGLTQETQYF. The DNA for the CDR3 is TGTGCCAGCGGCGCGGGACTAACCCAAGAGACCCAGTACTTC.

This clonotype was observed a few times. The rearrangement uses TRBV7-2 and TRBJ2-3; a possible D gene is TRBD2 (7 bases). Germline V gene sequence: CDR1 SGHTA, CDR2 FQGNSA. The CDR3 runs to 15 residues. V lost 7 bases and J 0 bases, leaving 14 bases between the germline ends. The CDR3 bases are TGTGCCAGCACTCCGCGGGGGCTCAGCACAGATACGCAGTATTTT. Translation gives CASTPRGLSTDTQYF.

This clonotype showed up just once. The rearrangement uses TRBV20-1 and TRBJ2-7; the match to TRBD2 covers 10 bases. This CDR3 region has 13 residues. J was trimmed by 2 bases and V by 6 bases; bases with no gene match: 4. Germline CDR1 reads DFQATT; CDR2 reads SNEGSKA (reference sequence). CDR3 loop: CSALAGEAYEQYF. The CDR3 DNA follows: TGCAGTGCCCTAGCGGGAGAAGCCTACGAGCAGTACTTC.

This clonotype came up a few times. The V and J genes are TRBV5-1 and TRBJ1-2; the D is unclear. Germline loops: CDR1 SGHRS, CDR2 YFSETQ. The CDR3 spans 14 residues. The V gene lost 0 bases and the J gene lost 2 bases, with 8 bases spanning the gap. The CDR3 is CASSLAPGNYGYTF. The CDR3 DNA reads TGCGCCAGCAGCTTGGCTCCGGGGAACTATGGCTACACCTTC.

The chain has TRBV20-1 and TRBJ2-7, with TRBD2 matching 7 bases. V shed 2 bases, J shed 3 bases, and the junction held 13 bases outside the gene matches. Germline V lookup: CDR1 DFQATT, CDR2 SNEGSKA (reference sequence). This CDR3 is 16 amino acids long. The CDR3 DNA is TGCAGTGCTAGACCCCGGGAGGCGGGAGAACACTACGAGCAGTACTTC. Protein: CSARPREAGEHYEQYF.

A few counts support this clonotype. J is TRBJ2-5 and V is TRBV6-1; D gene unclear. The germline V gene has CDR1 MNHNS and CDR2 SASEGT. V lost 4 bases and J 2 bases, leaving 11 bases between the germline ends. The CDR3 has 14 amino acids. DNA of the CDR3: TGTGCCAGCAGTGTCAATTCCAGGCAAGAGACCCAGTACTTC. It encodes CASSVNSRQETQYF.

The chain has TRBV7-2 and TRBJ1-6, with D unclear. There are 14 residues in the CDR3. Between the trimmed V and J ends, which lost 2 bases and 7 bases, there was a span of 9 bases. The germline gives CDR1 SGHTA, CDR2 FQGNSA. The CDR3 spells CASSLRQWNSPLHF. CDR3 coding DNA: TGTGCCAGCAGCTTAAGGCAGTGGAATTCACCCCTCCACTTT.

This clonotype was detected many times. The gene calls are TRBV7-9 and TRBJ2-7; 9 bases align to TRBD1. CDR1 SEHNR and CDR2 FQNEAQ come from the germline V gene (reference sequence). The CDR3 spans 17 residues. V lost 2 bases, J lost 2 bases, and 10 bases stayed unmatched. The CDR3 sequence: CASSLQAGQGLTYEQYF. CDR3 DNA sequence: TGTGCCAGCAGCTTACAAGCGGGACAGGGCCTTACCTACGAGCAGTACTTC.

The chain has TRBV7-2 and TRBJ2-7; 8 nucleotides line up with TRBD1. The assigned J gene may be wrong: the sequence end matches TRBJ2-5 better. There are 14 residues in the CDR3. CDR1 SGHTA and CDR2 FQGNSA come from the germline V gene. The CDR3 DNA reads TGTGCCAGCAGCCCAGGGGGCGAAGATGAGACCCAGTACTTC. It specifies CASSPGGEDETQYF.

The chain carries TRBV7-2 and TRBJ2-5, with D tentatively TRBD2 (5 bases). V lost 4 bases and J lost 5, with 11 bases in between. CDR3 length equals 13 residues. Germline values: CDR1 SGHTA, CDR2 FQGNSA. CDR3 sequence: CASSSRPGETQYF. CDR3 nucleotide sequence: TGTGCCAGCAGCTCCAGGCCGGGGGAGACCCAGTACTTC.

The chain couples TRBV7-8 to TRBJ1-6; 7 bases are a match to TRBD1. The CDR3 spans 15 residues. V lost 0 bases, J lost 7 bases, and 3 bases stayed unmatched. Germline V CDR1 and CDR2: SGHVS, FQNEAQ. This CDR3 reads CASSLARGGNSPLHF. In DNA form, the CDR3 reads TGTGCCAGCAGCTTAGCCAGGGGGGGGAATTCACCCCTCCACTTT.

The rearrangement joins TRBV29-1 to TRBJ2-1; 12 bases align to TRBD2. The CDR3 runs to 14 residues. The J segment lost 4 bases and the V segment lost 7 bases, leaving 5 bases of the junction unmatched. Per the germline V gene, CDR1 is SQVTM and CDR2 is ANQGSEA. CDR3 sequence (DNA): TGCAGCGCCACGACTAGCGGGGGTTACAATGAGCAGTTCTTC. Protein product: CSATTSGGYNEQFF.

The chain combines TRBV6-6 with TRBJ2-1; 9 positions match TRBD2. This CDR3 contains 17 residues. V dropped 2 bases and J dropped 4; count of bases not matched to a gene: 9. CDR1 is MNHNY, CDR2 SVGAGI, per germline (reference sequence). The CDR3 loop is CASSYPASGKTYNEQFF. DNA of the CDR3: TGTGCCAGCAGTTACCCGGCTAGCGGGAAAACTTACAATGAGCAGTTCTTC.

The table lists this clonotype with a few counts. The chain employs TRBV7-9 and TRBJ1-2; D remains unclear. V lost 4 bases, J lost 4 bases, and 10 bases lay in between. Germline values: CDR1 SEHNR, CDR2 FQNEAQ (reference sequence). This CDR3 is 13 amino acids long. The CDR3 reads CASSSDGIYGYTF. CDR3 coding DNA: TGTGCCAGCAGCTCGGACGGAATCTATGGCTACACCTTC.

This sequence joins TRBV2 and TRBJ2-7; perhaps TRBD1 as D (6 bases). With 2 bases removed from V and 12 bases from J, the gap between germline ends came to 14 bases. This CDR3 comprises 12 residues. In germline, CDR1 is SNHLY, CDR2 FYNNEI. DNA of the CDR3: TGTGCCAGCAGTGAACACCAAACAGGGACGTACTTC. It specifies CASSEHQTGTYF.

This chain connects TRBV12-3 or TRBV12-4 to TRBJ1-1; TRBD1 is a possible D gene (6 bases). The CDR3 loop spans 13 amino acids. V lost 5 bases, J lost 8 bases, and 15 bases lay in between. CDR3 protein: CASSLNPGAEAFF. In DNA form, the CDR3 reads TGTGCCAGCAGTCTCAACCCGGGGGCAGAAGCTTTCTTT.

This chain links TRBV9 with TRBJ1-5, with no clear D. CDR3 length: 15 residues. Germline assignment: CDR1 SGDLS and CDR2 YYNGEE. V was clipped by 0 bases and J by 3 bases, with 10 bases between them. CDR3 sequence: CASSVGGSDNQPQHF. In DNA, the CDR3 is TGTGCCAGCAGCGTAGGCGGTAGTGACAATCAGCCCCAGCATTTT.

CDR3 sequence: CASSGVSGNQYF. Here the CDR3 DNA reads TGTGCCAGCAGCGGCGTTAGCGGGAACCAGTACTTC. V gene TRBV3-1 combines with J gene TRBJ2-4; 8 nucleotides agree with TRBD2. CDR3 length: 12 residues. V lost 5 bases and J lost 13; bases outside the gene matches: 7. CDR1 is LGHDT, CDR2 YNNKEL, per germline (reference sequence).

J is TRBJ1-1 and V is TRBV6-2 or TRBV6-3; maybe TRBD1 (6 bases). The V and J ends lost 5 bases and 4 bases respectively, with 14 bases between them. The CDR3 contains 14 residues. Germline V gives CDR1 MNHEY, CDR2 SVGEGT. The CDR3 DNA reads TGTGCCAGCAGTAACCAGGGGTTAACCACTGAAGCTTTCTTT. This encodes CASSNQGLTTEAFF.

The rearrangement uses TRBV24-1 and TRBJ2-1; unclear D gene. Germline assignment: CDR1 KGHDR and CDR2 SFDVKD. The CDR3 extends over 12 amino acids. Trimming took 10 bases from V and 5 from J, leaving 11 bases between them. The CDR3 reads CATGARNNEQFF. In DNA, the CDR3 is TGTGCCACGGGCGCACGTAACAATGAGCAGTTCTTC.

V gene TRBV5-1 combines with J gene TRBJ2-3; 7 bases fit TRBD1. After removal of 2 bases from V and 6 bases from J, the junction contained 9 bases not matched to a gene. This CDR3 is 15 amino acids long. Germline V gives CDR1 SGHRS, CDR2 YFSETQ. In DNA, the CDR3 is TGCGCCAGCAGCTTTGCGGCAGGGGGTCTGGATACGCAGTATTTT. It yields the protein CASSFAAGGLDTQYF. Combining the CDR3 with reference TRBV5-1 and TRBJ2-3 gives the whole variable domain KAGVTQTPRYLIKTRGQQVTLSCSPISGHRSVSWYQQTPGQGLQFLFEYFSETQRNKGNFPGRFSGRQFSNSRSEMNVSTLELGDSALYLCASSFAAGGLDTQYFGPGTRLTVL.

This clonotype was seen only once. The CDR3, as DNA: TGTGCCAGCAGTTCGTTCGCTAGCGGGAGGGGATTGGCCCAGTTCTTC. This sequence encodes CASSSFASGRGLAQFF. The rearrangement joins TRBV12-3 or TRBV12-4 to TRBJ2-1; 12 bases agree with TRBD2. The V and J ends lost 4 bases and 13 bases, in that order; junction bases with no gene match: 14. The CDR3 length is 16 residues.

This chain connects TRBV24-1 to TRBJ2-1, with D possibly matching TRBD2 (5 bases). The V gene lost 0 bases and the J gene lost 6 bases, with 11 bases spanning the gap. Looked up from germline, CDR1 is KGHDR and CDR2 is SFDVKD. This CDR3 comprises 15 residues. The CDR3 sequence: CATSDLGLGSNEQFF. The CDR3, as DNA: TGTGCCACCAGTGATTTGGGGCTAGGGAGCAATGAGCAGTTCTTC.